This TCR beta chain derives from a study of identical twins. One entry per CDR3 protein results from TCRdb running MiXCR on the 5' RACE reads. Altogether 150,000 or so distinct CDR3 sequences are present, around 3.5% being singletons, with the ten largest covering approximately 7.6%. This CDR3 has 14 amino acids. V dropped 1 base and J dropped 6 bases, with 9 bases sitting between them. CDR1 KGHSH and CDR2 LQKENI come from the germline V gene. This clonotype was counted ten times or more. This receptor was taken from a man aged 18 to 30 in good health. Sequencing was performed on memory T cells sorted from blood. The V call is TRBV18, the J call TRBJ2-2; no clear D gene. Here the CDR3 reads CASSPQGLAGELFF. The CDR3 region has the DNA TGTGCCAGCTCACCACAGGGATTGGCCGGGGAGCTGTTTTTT.